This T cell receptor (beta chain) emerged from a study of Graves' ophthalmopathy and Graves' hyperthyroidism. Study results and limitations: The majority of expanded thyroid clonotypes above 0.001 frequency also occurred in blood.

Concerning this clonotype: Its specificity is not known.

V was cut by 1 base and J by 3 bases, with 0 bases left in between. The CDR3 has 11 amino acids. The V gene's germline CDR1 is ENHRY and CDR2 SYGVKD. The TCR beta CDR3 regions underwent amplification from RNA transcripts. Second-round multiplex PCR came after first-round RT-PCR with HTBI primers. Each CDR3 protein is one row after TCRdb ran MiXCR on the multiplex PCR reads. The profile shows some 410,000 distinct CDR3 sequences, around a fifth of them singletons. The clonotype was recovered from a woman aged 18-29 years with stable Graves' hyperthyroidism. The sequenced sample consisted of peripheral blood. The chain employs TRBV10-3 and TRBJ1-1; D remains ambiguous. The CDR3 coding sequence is TGTGCCATCAGTGAGTACACTGAAGCTTTCTTT. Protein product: CAISEYTEAFF.